This T cell receptor (beta chain) stems from a study of T cells in Graves' hyperthyroidism and ophthalmopathy. Pregnant or lactating patients were excluded, as were those with uncontrolled infection or other autoimmune disease. The CDR3 is 14 residues long. Germline V gene lookup returns CDR1 DFQATT and CDR2 SNEGSKA (reference sequence). Trimming stripped 1 base from V and 6 bases from J, with 14 bases between. General study results and limits: Progression to ophthalmopathy was predicted a median of roughly seven months early. Most thyroid clonotypes that were expanded above 0.001 also turned up in blood. In simple terms, a model built on 13 V-J features told ophthalmopathy apart from stable hyperthyroidism.

On this clonotype: Its target is unknown.

Amplified regions were TCR beta CDR3 sequences from RNA transcripts. HTBI primers were employed in a first-round RT-PCR of the TCR CDR3. TCRdb analysed the multiplex PCR reads with MiXCR anew, one entry per CDR3 protein. The sample holds more than 550,000 distinct CDR3 sequences, nearly 45% seen once. The clonotype originates from an adult man with Graves' disease, either hyperthyroidism or ophthalmopathy (not recorded which). J is TRBJ2-3 and V is TRBV20-1; D tentatively reads TRBD1 or TRBD2 (5 bases each). The sample taken for sequencing was peripheral blood or thyroid tissue (not recorded which). The CDR3: CSARAPLGEDTQYF. CDR3 bases: TGCAGTGCTAGAGCCCCCCTAGGGGAGGATACGCAGTATTTT.